This T cell receptor (beta chain) was retrieved from a study of blood T cell repertoires in COVID-19. Turning to the study itself: From T cells, B-cell-depleted T cells, or PBMCs came the material, which was cDNA or gDNA.

In the authors' workflow: Quantification of nucleated cells was approximated via reference gene primer amplification. TCRdb's table, derived via immunoSEQ multiplex PCR, lists solely in-frame clones and lacks some. The V and J calls and clone size are taken from that table; D and trimming were inferred from the DNA. The sample carries approximately 320,000 clones, about nine tenths recorded once. Germline CDR1 is MNHEY and CDR2 is SVGEGT. CDR3 size: 13 residues. Trimming pared 6 bases from V and 7 bases from J, leaving 13 bases between. This TCR came from a woman between 18 and 29 years old who had recovered from COVID-19. V and J are TRBV6-2 or TRBV6-3 and TRBJ1-5, with D possibly TRBD1 on 5 matching bases. The sequenced sample was PBMCs or T cells enriched from blood (not recorded which). This chain's CDR3 is CASSQQDGQPQHF. Written as DNA, the CDR3 is TGTGCCAGCAGCCAACAGGACGGACAGCCCCAGCATTTT.